What follows is one TCR beta chain and its context. 60 Vbeta and 13 Jbeta primers were used in PCR. TCRdb's copy holds only in-frame clones and misses some; the assay was immunoSEQ multiplex PCR. The data show some 84,000 clones, roughly 78% seen once. This CDR3 contains 16 residues. V lost 2 bases and J 3 bases, leaving 11 bases between the germline ends. The sample belongs to a study of cytomegalovirus exposure and HLA in healthy donors. The origin of this receptor is a male donor in good health and CMV-seropositive. The chain uses TRBV23-1 and TRBJ1-6; no clear D. TRBV23-1 qualifies as an ORF whose function is uncertain. The sequencing sample was made of PBMCs. CDR3 sequence: CASSQVSLLYNSPLHF. CDR3 nucleotides: TGCGCCAGCAGTCAAGTGTCGTTACTCTATAATTCACCCCTCCACTTT.